This T cell receptor (beta chain) stems from a study of cytomegalovirus exposure and HLA in healthy donors. V was pared by 5 bases and J by 8 bases, with 7 bases of the junction left unmatched. The germline V gene has CDR1 SGHVS and CDR2 FQNEAQ. This CDR3 spans 14 amino acids. Study results and caveats: In a later analysis, DRB1 alleles had the most associated TCRs; HLA-C alleles the fewest. A missense variant in DCLRE1C was later tied to TCR beta V- and J-gene trimming.

This cohort consisted of healthy bone marrow donors. In regard to this clone: No antigen is known for it.

In the PCR, 60 Vbeta and 13 Jbeta primers were used. Sequencing was performed with immunoSEQ multiplex PCR; in TCRdb, only in-frame clones are kept and a portion is missing. The data contain about 110,000 clones, 81% of them singletons. This TCR was sampled from a man aged 25-45 years in good health and CMV-seronegative. Sequencing input: PBMCs. J is TRBJ2-3 and V is TRBV7-8, with 10 bases identical to TRBD2. The CDR3 nucleotides are TGTGCCAGCAGCACCAGCGGGGGGGCGGGTACGCAGTATTTT. Translated: CASSTSGGAGTQYF.